Listed here are 17 T cell receptor beta chains from one sample, sequenced in a study of spatial heterogeneity in lung cancer. Documented time point: sample taken at primary tumor resection. TCRdb independently ran MiXCR on the 5' RACE reads; one entry per CDR3 protein. The sample includes 60,000 or so distinct CDR3 sequences, 6.3% of them seen just once. Sequencing was performed on PBMCs, taken at surgery. These receptors were collected from a female donor with early-stage non-small cell lung cancer.

The chain couples TRBV12-3 or TRBV12-4 to TRBJ2-7, with D perhaps matching TRBD1 or TRBD2 (5 bases each). The CDR3 is made up of 13 amino acids. The V end was cut by 7 bases, the J end by 7 bases, with 17 bases between. The CDR3: CASTRGTPREQYF. Written as DNA, the CDR3 is TGTGCCAGCACCCGTGGGACGCCTCGGGAGCAGTACTTC.

This rearrangement joins TRBV12-3 or TRBV12-4 to TRBJ2-1, with unresolved D. The CDR3 runs 13 residues. Trimming left V 11 bases short and J 5 bases short, with 16 bases between. CDR3 DNA sequence: TGTGCCGGCAAATTTGGGTCGGACAATGAGCAGTTCTTC. It codes for CAGKFGSDNEQFF.

Only a few counts were recorded for this clonotype. The V and J genes are TRBV6-5 and TRBJ2-1, with 12 bases lining up with TRBD2. From germline, CDR1 is MNHEY and CDR2 SVGAGI. The J segment lost 1 base and the V segment lost 0 bases, leaving 4 bases of the junction unmatched. The CDR3 covers 18 residues. In DNA form, the CDR3 reads TGTGCCAGCAGTTACTCTCTAGGACTAGCGGGGTCCTACAATGAGCAGTTCTTC. The encoded protein is CASSYSLGLAGSYNEQFF.

The chain recombines TRBV5-1 with TRBJ1-6; D is ambiguous. CDR3 length: 14 residues. Trimming took off 0 bases at V and 6 bases at J, with 7 bases between the two ends. Germline CDR1 and CDR2: SGHRS and YFSETQ. CDR3 nucleotides: TGCGCCAGCAGCTTGGGTACAGCTAATTCACCCCTCCACTTT. It is translated as CASSLGTANSPLHF.

In its sample, this clonotype is medium-sized (0.01 to 0.1%). The CDR3 protein is CASSQTGFGDEQYV. CDR3 coding DNA: TGTGCCAGCAGCCAAACAGGGTTCGGGGACGAGCAGTACGTC. The chain joins TRBV14 to TRBJ2-7; a weak D match, TRBD1 (6 bases). The CDR3 sequence is 14 residues long. Trimming stripped 2 bases from V and 5 bases from J, with 13 bases between. From germline, CDR1 is SGHDN and CDR2 FVKESK.

This clonotype has more than one count but fewer than ten. This sequence joins TRBV3-1 and TRBJ2-2, with 12 bases fitting TRBD2. Per the germline V gene, CDR1 is LGHDT and CDR2 is YNNKEL (reference sequence). The CDR3 is 17 residues long. The trim removed 0 bases at V and 9 bases at J, leaving 8 bases unmatched. CDR3 protein: CASSQDRLAGALRELFF. As DNA, the CDR3 is TGTGCCAGCAGCCAAGATCGACTAGCGGGAGCTTTAAGGGAGCTGTTTTTT.

In this sample, this clonotype turned up many times. The chain links TRBV20-1 to TRBJ1-1, with a weak D call TRBD1 (6 bases). With 5 bases removed from V and 7 bases from J, the gap between germline ends came to 17 bases. The CDR3 spans 13 residues. CDR1 and CDR2 (germline): DFQATT, SNEGSKA (reference sequence). CDR3 in amino acids: CSAVVRGQGEAFF. In DNA form, the CDR3 reads TGCAGTGCTGTCGTCCGGGGGCAGGGTGAAGCTTTCTTT.

Comments on this clonotype: An end of the junction differs from the germline gene, which may be a read error. The J gene is TRBJ1-3, the V gene TRBV7-7; D not certain. Germline values: CDR1 SSHAT, CDR2 FNYEAQ (reference sequence). The CDR3 runs 13 residues. CDR3 DNA: TGTGCTAGCAGCTCTGACCTGGGAAACACCATGTATTTT. Protein: CASSSDLGNTMYF. Drawing the rest from reference TRBV7-7 and TRBJ1-3, the complete variable domain is GAGVSQSPRYKVTKRGQDVTLRCDPISSHATLYWYQQALGQGPEFLTYFNYEAQPDKSGLPSDRFSAERPEGSISTLTIQRTEQRDSAMYRCASSSDLGNTMYFGEGSWLTVV.

V and J are TRBV3-1 and TRBJ2-3; the match to TRBD1 covers 7 bases. The V and J ends lost 2 bases and 2 bases, in that order; junction bases with no gene match: 4. CDR1 is LGHDT and CDR2 is YNNKEL in the germline V gene (reference sequence). CDR3 length equals 15 residues. The CDR3 DNA reads as TGTGCCAGCAGCCAAAGGGGGCATGACACAGATACGCAGTATTTT. Encoded protein: CASSQRGHDTDTQYF.

In this sample, this clonotype turned up a few times. V usage is TRBV28 and J usage is TRBJ2-1; D could derive from TRBD1 or TRBD2 (5 bases each). This CDR3 is 13 amino acids long. Trimming took off 4 bases at V and 4 bases at J, with 8 bases between the two ends. The germline V gene has CDR1 MDHEN and CDR2 SYDVKM. For the CDR3, the DNA is TGTGCCAGCAGTTGGGGGAGTTACAATGAGCAGTTCTTC. Translated: CASSWGSYNEQFF.

This clonotype was found many times. For the CDR3, the DNA is TGTGCCAGCAGCTTAACGCCCCACCTGAACACTGAAGCTTTCTTT. Residues: CASSLTPHLNTEAFF. The chain uses TRBV7-3 and TRBJ1-1; D gene uncertain. The V end lost 0 bases, the J end lost 0 bases, and 8 bases lay between the germline ends. CDR3 length: 15 residues. Germline CDR1 is SGHTA and CDR2 is FQGTGA.

This clonotype was seen ten or more times. The chain recombines TRBV7-9 with TRBJ2-7, with D possibly matching TRBD2 (6 bases). The CDR3 covers 16 residues. CDR1 and CDR2 from the germline V gene are SEHNR and FQNEAQ (reference sequence). Trimming took off 5 bases at V and 4 bases at J, with 21 bases between the two ends. CDR3 nucleotide sequence: TGTGCCAGCAGCCTTATCTCGGGGACTCTTGTATACGAGCAGTACTTC. It translates to CASSLISGTLVYEQYF.

This clonotype has at least ten counts. The chain is built from TRBV28 and TRBJ1-2; the D is unclear. The V gene's germline CDR1 is MDHEN and CDR2 SYDVKM. Trimming took 3 bases from V and 4 from J, leaving 12 bases between them. The CDR3 totals 14 residues. This chain's CDR3 is CASSFPPPVYGYTF. The CDR3 DNA is TGTGCCAGCAGTTTTCCTCCGCCAGTCTATGGCTACACCTTC.

The CDR3 spells CASSDVGGQYF. In nucleotides, the CDR3 is TGTGCCAGCAGCGATGTTGGGGGGCAGTACTTC. The chain is built from TRBV3-1 and TRBJ2-7; either TRBD1 or TRBD2 may supply D (5 bases each). Germline V gene lookup returns CDR1 LGHDT and CDR2 YNNKEL (reference sequence). The V and J ends lost 5 bases and 9 bases respectively, with 11 bases between them. The CDR3 totals 11 residues.

This clonotype was recorded many times. The V gene is TRBV7-3, the J gene TRBJ1-1; D uncertain. Between the trimmed V and J ends, which lost 4 bases and 4 bases, there was a span of 10 bases. CDR1 and CDR2 from the germline V gene are SGHTA and FQGTGA. The CDR3 runs to 13 residues. The CDR3 reads CASSYSGGTEAFF. The DNA for the CDR3 is TGTGCCAGCAGCTACTCAGGAGGCACTGAAGCTTTCTTT. The variable domain in full, completed from reference TRBV7-3 and TRBJ1-1, reads GAGVSQTPSNKVTEKGKYVELRCDPISGHTALYWYRQSLGQGPEFLIYFQGTGAADDSGLPNDRFFAVRPEGSVSTLKIQRTERGDSAVYLCASSYSGGTEAFFGQGTRLTVV.

Ten or more counts support this clonotype. This sequence joins TRBV5-1 and TRBJ1-5, with a possible D match to TRBD1 (6 bases). The CDR3 loop spans 14 amino acids. The V and J ends lost 0 bases and 7 bases respectively, with 11 bases between them. Germline V lookup: CDR1 SGHRS, CDR2 YFSETQ. This CDR3 reads CASSLARQDQPQHF. CDR3 DNA sequence: TGCGCCAGCAGCTTGGCCAGACAGGACCAGCCCCAGCATTTT.

This clonotype occurred many times. The gene calls are TRBV7-2 and TRBJ2-7; D call uncertain. Germline values: CDR1 SGHTA, CDR2 FQGNSA. V was trimmed by 1 base and J by 2 bases, leaving 12 bases between them. This CDR3 has 15 residues. CDR3 loop: CASSLEGRPAYEQYF. The CDR3 region has the DNA TGTGCCAGCAGCTTAGAGGGCAGACCCGCCTACGAGCAGTACTTC.